The 23 T cell receptor beta chains presented below share a single source sample, sequenced in a study of cytomegalovirus exposure and HLA in healthy donors. A multiplex PCR was run with 60 Vbeta primers and 13 Jbeta primers. Sequencing used immunoSEQ multiplex PCR; TCRdb keeps in-frame clones, though not all of them. This sample has roughly 180,000 clones, with about 80% found just once. Sequencing used PBMCs. Source of these receptors: a woman aged 18-29 years in good health and CMV-seropositive.

The genes are TRBV7-9 and TRBJ1-1, with D possibly being TRBD1 (6 bases). The CDR3 is made up of 13 amino acids. The germline V gene encodes CDR1 SEHNR and CDR2 FQNEAQ (reference sequence). Trimming pared 5 bases from V and 6 bases from J, leaving 13 bases between. CDR3 nucleotide sequence: TGTGCCAGCAGCCAAACAGGGTTGGCTGAAGCTTTCTTT. Translated: CASSQTGLAEAFF.

The J gene is TRBJ2-2, the V gene TRBV11-2; 7 bases match TRBD1. Germline CDR1 SGHAT, CDR2 FQNNGV. The CDR3 is 16 residues long. V was pared by 1 base and J by 4 bases, with 6 bases of the junction left unmatched. The CDR3 region is CASSLVSPGGTGELFF. For the CDR3, the DNA is TGTGCCAGCAGCTTAGTATCCCCAGGGGGCACCGGGGAGCTGTTTTTT.

This chain uses TRBV19 with TRBJ1-3; no definite D call. CDR3 length equals 14 residues. The germline V gene encodes CDR1 LNHDA and CDR2 SQIVND (reference sequence). The germline V and J ends were trimmed by 6 bases and 1 base, with 10 bases remaining between them. This chain's CDR3 is CASRLRMSGNTIYF. Written as DNA, the CDR3 is TGTGCCAGTAGGCTGAGGATGTCTGGAAACACCATATATTTT.

This clone was counted once. The chain joins TRBV11-3 to TRBJ2-5, with a weak D call TRBD2 (5 bases). Germline V lookup: CDR1 SGHNT, CDR2 YENEEA. The CDR3 consists of 14 residues. The V gene lost 4 bases and the J gene lost 5 bases, with 14 bases spanning the gap. CDR3 nucleotide sequence: TGTGCCAGCAGCTGGGTTCTAGCCTCCGAGACCCAGTACTTC. Protein: CASSWVLASETQYF.

The V gene is TRBV4-3, the J gene TRBJ2-2; TRBD1 might be the D (6 bases). The CDR3 has 16 amino acids. Trimming removed 6 bases from V and 0 bases from J, with 14 bases in between. Germline V gene data show CDR1 as LGHNA and CDR2 as YSLEER. The CDR3 region is CASSHRVSANTGELFF. The CDR3 DNA reads TGCGCCAGCAGTCACAGGGTATCGGCGAACACCGGGGAGCTGTTTTTT.

The chain links TRBV5-1 to TRBJ2-7; possibly TRBD2 for D (5 bases). There are 14 residues in the CDR3. Germline CDR1 and CDR2: SGHRS and YFSETQ. Trimming shortened V by 2 bases and J by 2 bases, and 11 bases separated the two germline ends. The CDR3 region has the DNA TGCGCCAGCAGCTTCGCCGGGGAGACCTACGAGCAGTACTTC. This encodes CASSFAGETYEQYF.

Here the CDR3 reads CASSRGWGEAFF. The CDR3 DNA sequence: TGTGCCAGCAGTCGCGGGTGGGGTGAAGCTTTCTTT. J is TRBJ1-1 and V is TRBV28, with no clear D. Germline loops: CDR1 MDHEN, CDR2 SYDVKM. V lost 5 bases to trimming and J lost 7 bases, with 11 bases between them. This CDR3 has 12 residues.

J is TRBJ2-1 and V is TRBV2; 7 positions agree with TRBD1. CDR3 length: 14 amino acids. The V gene's germline CDR1 is SNHLY and CDR2 FYNNEI. J lost 6 bases, V lost 7 bases, and 9 bases had no gene match. The CDR3 sequence is CASTAQTGSNEQFF. DNA for the CDR3: TGTGCCAGCACCGCCCAGACAGGGTCCAATGAGCAGTTCTTC.

This sequence joins TRBV5-4 and TRBJ1-2; 7 nucleotides agree with TRBD1. V gave up 4 bases and J gave up 5 bases; unmatched junction bases: 11. Germline CDR1 is SGHNT and CDR2 is YYREEE (reference sequence). The CDR3 has 15 residues. The CDR3 loop reads CASSADRTGDYGYTF. For the CDR3, the DNA is TGTGCCAGCAGCGCGGACCGAACAGGGGATTATGGCTACACCTTC.

The V call is TRBV7-9, the J call TRBJ1-1; D may be TRBD1 (6 bases). The V gene lost 5 bases and the J gene lost 1 base, with 11 bases spanning the gap. Germline CDR1 reads SEHNR; CDR2 reads FQNEAQ (reference sequence). The CDR3 runs to 14 residues. The CDR3 region has the DNA TGTGCCAGCAGCCACATACAGGGGAACACTGAAGCTTTCTTT. Translating it yields CASSHIQGNTEAFF.

Comment on this clone: Other DNA sequences within the sample encode an identical CDR3. The rearrangement joins TRBV28 to TRBJ2-7; weak D call: TRBD1 (6 bases). Deletions cut 5 bases from V and 6 bases from J, with 20 bases between. The V gene's germline CDR1 is MDHEN and CDR2 SYDVKM. This CDR3 is 15 amino acids long. CDR3 region: CASSPPWGQGGEQYF. The CDR3, as DNA: TGTGCCAGCAGTCCCCCGTGGGGGCAGGGCGGCGAGCAGTACTTC.

The chain couples TRBV19 to TRBJ1-5; 7 nucleotides align to TRBD1. CDR1 and CDR2 (germline): LNHDA, SQIVND (reference sequence). The CDR3 totals 13 residues. J gave up 9 bases and V 3 bases, and 5 bases lay outside the gene matches. The DNA of the CDR3 is TGTGCCAGTAGTATGCAGGGGGGTCGGCCCCAGCATTTT. Translating it yields CASSMQGGRPQHF.

The rearrangement joins TRBV19 to TRBJ1-2; 12 bases agree with TRBD1. There are 15 residues in the CDR3. The ends lost 7 bases at V and 4 bases at J; junction bases unmatched: 7. Germline assignment: CDR1 LNHDA and CDR2 SQIVND (reference sequence). The CDR3 is CASKGQGAVVYGYTF. The CDR3, as DNA: TGTGCCAGTAAGGGACAGGGGGCGGTCGTCTATGGCTACACCTTC.

A few counts support this clone. The rearrangement links TRBV6-1 to TRBJ1-1, with TRBD1 as a possible D gene (6 bases). V lost 2 bases, J lost 1 base, and 14 bases lay in between. Germline V gene sequence: CDR1 MNHNS, CDR2 SASEGT. The CDR3 length is 16 residues. CDR3 coding DNA: TGTGCCAGCAGTGAACAGGGGATATTGGCGAACACTGAAGCTTTCTTT. This encodes CASSEQGILANTEAFF.

The chain employs TRBV7-2 and TRBJ1-2; D possibly corresponds to TRBD1 (5 bases). Deletions cut 2 bases from V and 3 bases from J, with 10 bases between. CDR3 length: 14 amino acids. CDR1 is SGHTA and CDR2 is FQGNSA in the germline V gene. The CDR3 DNA reads TGTGCCAGCAGCTTAAGCAGGGAGGACTATGGCTACACCTTC. Protein: CASSLSREDYGYTF. Full variable domain (rest looked up from reference TRBV7-2 and TRBJ1-2): GAGVSQSPSNKVTEKGKDVELRCDPISGHTALYWYRQSLGQGLEFLIYFQGNSAPDKSGLPSDRFSAERTGGSVSTLTIQRTQQEDSAVYLCASSLSREDYGYTFGSGTRLTVV.

The J gene is TRBJ1-5, the V gene TRBV28, with 7 nucleotides matching TRBD1. The CDR3 totals 14 residues. Germline values: CDR1 MDHEN, CDR2 SYDVKM. Germline trimming cut 5 bases from V and 6 bases from J; bases unmatched to any gene: 7. Here the CDR3 DNA reads TGTGCCAGCAGTCCCAGCCAGGGGGGTCAGCCCCAGCATTTT. It codes for CASSPSQGGQPQHF.

Notes on this clone: The sample has other DNA sequences that encode this CDR3 too. The V and J genes are TRBV10-3 and TRBJ1-3, with D perhaps matching TRBD1 (5 bases). V was trimmed by 9 bases and J by 0 bases, leaving 12 bases between them. The germline V gene has CDR1 ENHRY and CDR2 SYGVKD. This CDR3 is 14 amino acids long. The CDR3 loop reads CAIQQGTSGNTIYF. The CDR3 DNA sequence: TGTGCCATACAGCAGGGTACCTCTGGAAACACCATATATTTT.

The J gene is TRBJ2-2, the V gene TRBV29-1; 10 bases align to TRBD1. After removal of 3 bases from V and 5 bases from J, the junction contained 15 bases not matched to a gene. The CDR3 loop spans 18 amino acids. Germline lookup yields CDR1 SQVTM and CDR2 ANQGSEA. The CDR3 DNA follows: TGCAGCGTTGAGGACCGCCGGACAGGGGGTGTATATACCGGGGAGCTGTTTTTT. Translated: CSVEDRRTGGVYTGELFF.

The V and J genes are TRBV6-4 and TRBJ2-3; D perhaps matches TRBD2 (6 bases). The ends were cut back, 8 bases at V and 5 bases at J, with 17 bases in the middle. Looked up from germline, CDR1 is MRHNA and CDR2 is SNTAGT. The CDR3 loop spans 14 amino acids. The CDR3 coding sequence is TGTGCCAGCTCGAGGGGAGAGGGAGGAGATACGCAGTATTTT. It encodes CASSRGEGGDTQYF.

V gene TRBV6-4 combines with J gene TRBJ2-2; D is unclear. This CDR3 is 15 amino acids long. V lost 3 bases, J lost 2 bases, and 10 bases lay in between. The germline gives CDR1 MRHNA, CDR2 SNTAGT. The CDR3 DNA reads TGTGCCAGCAGTGAGGTAGCCACTAACACCGGGGAGCTGTTTTTT. The encoded protein is CASSEVATNTGELFF.

The chain carries TRBV6-4 and TRBJ2-1; 7 bases map to TRBD1. Germline loops: CDR1 MRHNA, CDR2 SNTAGT. V lost 2 bases, J lost 11 bases, and 6 bases stayed unmatched. CDR3 length: 13 residues. CDR3 protein: CASSDEGAGKQFF. For the CDR3, the DNA is TGTGCCAGCAGTGACGAGGGGGCGGGTAAGCAGTTCTTC.

The rearrangement joins TRBV6-4 to TRBJ2-3; 14 nucleotides match TRBD2. The germline gives CDR1 MRHNA, CDR2 SNTAGT. V shed 2 bases and J 4 bases; nucleotides not matched to a gene: 2. There are 16 residues in the CDR3. DNA of the CDR3: TGTGCCAGCAGTGACGGGACTAGCGGGGGTCCAGATACGCAGTATTTT. Protein sequence: CASSDGTSGGPDTQYF.

The chain couples TRBV7-9 to TRBJ2-1; 9 nucleotides line up with TRBD2. V lost 1 base to trimming and J lost 5 bases; unmatched junction nucleotides: 9. Germline V gene sequence: CDR1 SEHNR, CDR2 FQNEAQ (reference sequence). The CDR3 totals 17 residues. The CDR3 region has the DNA TGTGCCAGCAGCTTAGTAGTTGGTAGCGGGGGTCACAATGAGCAGTTCTTC. Translated, it gives CASSLVVGSGGHNEQFF. Full variable domain (remainder filled in from reference TRBV7-9 and TRBJ2-1): DTGVSQNPRHKITKRGQNVTFRCDPISEHNRLYWYRQTLGQGPEFLTYFQNEAQLEKSRLLSDRFSAERPKGSFSTLEIQRTEQGDSAMYLCASSLVVGSGGHNEQFFGPGTRLTVL.